This entry is about one TCR beta chain. Its antigen remains unidentified. Per the germline V gene, CDR1 is MNHEY and CDR2 is SMNVEV (reference sequence). Trimming removed 1 base at V and 6 bases at J, with 19 bases between. CDR3 length equals 16 residues. The source of the sample is a study of cytomegalovirus exposure and HLA in healthy donors. The PCR made use of 60 Vbeta and 13 Jbeta primers. The data were produced by immunoSEQ multiplex PCR, yet TCRdb's version contains in-frame clones alone and is incomplete. The sample yields under 250,000 clones, 78% seen once. Findings and caveats of the study: A later analysis linked a missense variant in DCLRE1C to the trimming of TCR beta V and J genes. In a later analysis, an Asian-associated ancestry cluster reportedly showed fewer N-insertions than the approximately 670-donor mean. Around 160 TCR beta chains were listed as cytomegalovirus-associated. A later analysis found common viral pathogens apparently linked to several of the most significant clusters.

The rearrangement links TRBV27 to TRBJ2-7; D gene unclear. Sequenced sample: PBMCs. The clonotype originates from a boy aged 5-17 years in good health and CMV-seronegative. DNA for the CDR3: TGTGCCAGCAGTTTATTGGGTTTTGCTCAGGCGAGCGAGCAGTACTTC. Amino acids: CASSLLGFAQASEQYF.